One sample yielded the 5 T cell receptor beta chains listed below, sequenced in a study of T cell responses to AZD1222 COVID-19 vaccine. The repertoire was sequenced with immunoSEQ multiplex PCR; TCRdb's copy has only in-frame clones and lacks some. Among some 120,000 clones listed, around 89% were seen once. The source was peripheral blood, collected on day 0 of AZD1222 vaccination. These receptors all come from an adult in good health.

The rearrangement uses TRBV24-1 and TRBJ2-3, with 8 nucleotides matching TRBD2. CDR1 KGHDR and CDR2 SFDVKD come from the germline V gene. Trimming at V came to 4 bases and at J to 7 bases, leaving 15 bases not matched to a gene. There are 17 residues in the CDR3. In DNA form, the CDR3 reads TGTGCCACCAGTGACCCCTTCGGGAGGGAGGGGCACAATACGCAGTATTTT. Protein product: CATSDPFGREGHNTQYF.

The chain uses TRBV5-6 and TRBJ1-4, with TRBD1 as a possible D gene (5 bases). The V and J ends lost 4 bases and 10 bases respectively, with 11 bases between them. Germline-derived CDR1 and CDR2 are SGHDT and YYEEEE. The CDR3 spans 12 residues. CDR3 in amino acids: CASSLVQGKLFF. The CDR3 DNA reads TGTGCCAGCAGCCTCGTGCAGGGAAAACTGTTTTTT.

This clone was counted between two and nine times. J is TRBJ2-7 and V is TRBV7-8, with D possibly matching TRBD1 (6 bases). Trimming took 5 bases from V and 0 from J, leaving 17 bases between them. Germline values: CDR1 SGHVS, CDR2 FQNEAQ. The CDR3 is 16 residues long. The CDR3, as DNA: TGTGCCAGCAGCCCCCGGACAGTGTTACTCTCCTACGAGCAGTACTTC. Its protein is CASSPRTVLLSYEQYF. The whole variable domain, filled in from reference TRBV7-8 and TRBJ2-7, reads GAGVSQSPRYKVAKRGQDVALRCDPISGHVSLFWYQQALGQGPEFLTYFQNEAQLDKSGLPSDRFFAERPEGSVSTLKIQRTQQEDSAVYLCASSPRTVLLSYEQYFGPGTRLTVT.

The rearrangement links TRBV2 to TRBJ2-7; no definite D call. This CDR3 is 12 amino acids long. Germline V CDR1 and CDR2: SNHLY, FYNNEI. V lost 5 bases to trimming and J lost 1 base, with 6 bases between them. CDR3 sequence reads: CASSSGSYEQYF. The CDR3 DNA follows: TGTGCCAGCAGTTCAGGTTCCTACGAGCAGTACTTC.

The CDR3, as DNA: TGTGCCATCAGTGCCAAGGAGGGTTCGGCTGGGGAGCAGTTCTTC. Its protein is CAISAKEGSAGEQFF. This chain links TRBV10-3 with TRBJ2-1, with D possibly TRBD2 on 6 matching bases. The CDR3 covers 15 residues. Between the trimmed V and J ends, which lost 4 bases and 10 bases, there was a span of 20 bases. Germline V gene lookup returns CDR1 ENHRY and CDR2 SYGVKD.